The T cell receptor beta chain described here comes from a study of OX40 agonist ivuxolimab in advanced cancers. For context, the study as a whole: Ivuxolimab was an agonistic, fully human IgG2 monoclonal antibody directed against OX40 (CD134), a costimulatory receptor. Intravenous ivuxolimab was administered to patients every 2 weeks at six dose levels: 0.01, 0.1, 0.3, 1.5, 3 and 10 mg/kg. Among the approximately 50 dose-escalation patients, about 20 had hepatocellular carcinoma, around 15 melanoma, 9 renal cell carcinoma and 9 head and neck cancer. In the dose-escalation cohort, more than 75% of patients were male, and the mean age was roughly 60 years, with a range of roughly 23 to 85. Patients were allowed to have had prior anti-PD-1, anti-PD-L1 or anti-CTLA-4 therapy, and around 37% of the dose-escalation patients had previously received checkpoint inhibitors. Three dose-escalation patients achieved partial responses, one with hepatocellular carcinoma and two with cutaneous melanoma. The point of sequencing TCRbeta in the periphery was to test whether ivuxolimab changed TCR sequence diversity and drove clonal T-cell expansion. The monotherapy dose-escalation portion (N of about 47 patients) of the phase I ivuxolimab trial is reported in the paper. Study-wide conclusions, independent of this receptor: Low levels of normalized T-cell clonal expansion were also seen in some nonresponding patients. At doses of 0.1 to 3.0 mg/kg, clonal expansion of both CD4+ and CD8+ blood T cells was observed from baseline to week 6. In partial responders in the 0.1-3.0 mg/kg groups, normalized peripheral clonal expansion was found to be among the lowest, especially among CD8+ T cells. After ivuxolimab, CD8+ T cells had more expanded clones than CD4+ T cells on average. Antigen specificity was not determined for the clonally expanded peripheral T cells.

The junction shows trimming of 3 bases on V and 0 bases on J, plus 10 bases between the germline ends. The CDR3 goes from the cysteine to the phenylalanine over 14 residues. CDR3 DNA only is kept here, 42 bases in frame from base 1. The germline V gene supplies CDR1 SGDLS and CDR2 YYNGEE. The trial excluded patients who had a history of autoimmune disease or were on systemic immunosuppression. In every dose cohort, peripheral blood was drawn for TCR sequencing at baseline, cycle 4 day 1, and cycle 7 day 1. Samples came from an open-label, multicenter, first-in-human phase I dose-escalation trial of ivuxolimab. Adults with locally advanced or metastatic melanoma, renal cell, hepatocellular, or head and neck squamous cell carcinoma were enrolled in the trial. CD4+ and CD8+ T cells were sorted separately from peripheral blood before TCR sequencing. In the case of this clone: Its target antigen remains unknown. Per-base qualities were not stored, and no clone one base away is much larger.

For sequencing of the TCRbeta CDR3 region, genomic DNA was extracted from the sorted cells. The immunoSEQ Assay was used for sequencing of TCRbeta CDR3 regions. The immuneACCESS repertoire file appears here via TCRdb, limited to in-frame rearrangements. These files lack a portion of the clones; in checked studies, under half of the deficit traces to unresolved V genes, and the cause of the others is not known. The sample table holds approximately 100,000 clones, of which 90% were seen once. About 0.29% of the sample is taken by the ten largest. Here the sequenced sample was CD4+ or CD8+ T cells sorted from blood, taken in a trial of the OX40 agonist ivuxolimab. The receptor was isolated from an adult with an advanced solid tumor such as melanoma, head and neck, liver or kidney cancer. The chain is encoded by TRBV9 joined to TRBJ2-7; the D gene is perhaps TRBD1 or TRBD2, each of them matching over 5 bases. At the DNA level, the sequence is TGTGCCAGCAGCGCCCGGGACGGCTCCTACGAGCAGTACTTC. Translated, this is CASSARDGSYEQYF.